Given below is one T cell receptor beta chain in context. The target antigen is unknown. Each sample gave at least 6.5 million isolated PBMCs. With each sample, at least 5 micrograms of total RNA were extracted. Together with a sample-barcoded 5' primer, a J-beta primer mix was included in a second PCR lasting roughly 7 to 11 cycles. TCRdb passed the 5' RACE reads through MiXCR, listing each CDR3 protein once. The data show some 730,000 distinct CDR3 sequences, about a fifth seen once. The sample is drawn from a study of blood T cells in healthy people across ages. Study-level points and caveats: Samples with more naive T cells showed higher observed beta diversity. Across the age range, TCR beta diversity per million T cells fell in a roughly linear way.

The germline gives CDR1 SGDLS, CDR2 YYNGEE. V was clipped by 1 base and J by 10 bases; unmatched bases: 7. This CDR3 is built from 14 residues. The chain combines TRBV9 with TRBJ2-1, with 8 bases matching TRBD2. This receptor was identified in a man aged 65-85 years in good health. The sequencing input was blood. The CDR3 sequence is CASSVSVKRGEQFF. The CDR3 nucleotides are TGTGCCAGCAGCGTATCTGTTAAGCGGGGGGAGCAGTTCTTC.